Presented here are 28 T cell receptor beta chains from one specimen sequenced in a study of blood T cell repertoires in COVID-19 (dated by TCRdb to 2020 to 2021). Library preparation was by the immunoSEQ multiplex PCR assay. Here the immuneACCESS table is served through TCRdb, limited to in-frame sequences with V and J called. Missing clones are a known gap in these copies; in checked studies unresolved V genes cover under half, and the rest lacks a known reason. The sample records 300,000 to 400,000 clones, more than 75% of which are singletons. 3.5% to 4% of the sample rests with the top ten. The sample taken for sequencing was peripheral blood. Receptors originate from a woman aged 50 to 60 with active or convalescent COVID-19.

The chain has TRBV18 and TRBJ1-1, with a possible D match to TRBD1 (5 bases). CDR1 and CDR2 (germline): KGHSH, LQKENI. CDR3 length: 15 amino acids. V was shortened by 6 bases and J by 1 base, with 15 bases between the two germline ends. CDR3 protein: CASSGLGDSNTEAFF. In DNA form, the CDR3 reads TGTGCCAGCTCCGGCCTTGGGGACTCGAACACTGAAGCTTTCTTT. Full variable domain (outside the CDR3, taken from reference TRBV18 and TRBJ1-1): NAGVMQNPRHLVRRRGQEARLRCSPMKGHSHVYWYRQLPEEGLKFMVYLQKENIIDESGMPKERFSAEFPKEGPSILRIQQVVRGDSAAYFCASSGLGDSNTEAFFGQGTRLTVV.

This rearrangement joins TRBV28 to TRBJ1-1; maybe TRBD1 (6 bases). Germline loops: CDR1 MDHEN, CDR2 SYDVKM. Trimming shortened V by 5 bases and J by 5 bases, and 24 bases separated the two germline ends. The CDR3 runs 17 residues. This chain's CDR3 is CASSIFDERGLGTEAFF. The CDR3 coding sequence is TGTGCCAGCAGTATTTTTGACGAAAGGGGGTTAGGGACTGAAGCTTTCTTT.

The chain recombines TRBV6-1 with TRBJ1-4; 11 bases agree with TRBD1. V was clipped by 3 bases and J by 8 bases; unmatched bases: 8. The CDR3 loop spans 16 amino acids. CDR1 is MNHNS and CDR2 is SASEGT in the germline V gene. The DNA for the CDR3 is TGTGCCAGCAGTGACCCGGGACAGGGGGTGAAGGAAAAACTGTTTTTT. This sequence encodes CASSDPGQGVKEKLFF.

The V gene is TRBV18, the J gene TRBJ2-7; 7 bases agree with TRBD2. The V and J ends lost 6 bases and 2 bases, in that order; junction bases with no gene match: 10. Germline V CDR1 and CDR2: KGHSH, LQKENI. The CDR3 consists of 15 residues. The CDR3 reads CASSPGGVYAYEQYF. DNA for the CDR3: TGTGCCAGCTCGCCGGGGGGAGTTTACGCCTACGAGCAGTACTTC.

This chain uses TRBV28 with TRBJ1-1, with 8 nucleotides matching TRBD1. The CDR3 totals 15 residues. Trimming removed 3 bases from V and 3 bases from J; junction bases left unmatched: 6. The V gene's germline CDR1 is MDHEN and CDR2 SYDVKM. The CDR3 DNA is TGTGCCAGCAGTTTGGGGACAGGTAGATACACTGAAGCTTTCTTT. Residues: CASSLGTGRYTEAFF.

The chain links TRBV6-2 or TRBV6-3 to TRBJ1-6; possible D gene TRBD1, 5 bases. Trimming removed 2 bases from V and 8 bases from J, with 10 bases in between. Germline V CDR1 and CDR2: MNHEY, SVGEGT. This CDR3 spans 14 amino acids. CDR3 residues: CASSYAGKDSPLHF. The CDR3 DNA reads as TGTGCCAGCAGTTACGCAGGGAAGGATTCACCCCTCCACTTT.

This clone was seen more than once but under ten times. The J gene is TRBJ2-1, the V gene TRBV6-5; 9 bases are a match to TRBD2. CDR3 length: 13 amino acids. The V gene end was trimmed by 8 bases and the J gene end by 10 bases; junction bases not matched to a gene: 9. The germline gives CDR1 MNHEY, CDR2 SVGAGI. The CDR3 nucleotides are TGTGCCAGCGGCTCTAGCGGGAACGGGGAGCAGTTCTTC. Translated, it gives CASGSSGNGEQFF.

This clone appeared once. This rearrangement joins TRBV7-2 to TRBJ1-6; 7 bases map to TRBD1. Germline lookup yields CDR1 SGHTA and CDR2 FQGNSA. The trim removed 1 base at V and 7 bases at J, leaving 10 bases unmatched. There are 17 residues in the CDR3. For the CDR3, the DNA is TGTGCCAGCAGCTTAGTCCCTAACAGGGGTGGGAATTCACCCCTCCACTTT. Translating it yields CASSLVPNRGGNSPLHF. The whole variable domain, filled in from reference TRBV7-2 and TRBJ1-6, reads GAGVSQSPSNKVTEKGKDVELRCDPISGHTALYWYRQSLGQGLEFLIYFQGNSAPDKSGLPSDRFSAERTGGSVSTLTIQRTQQEDSAVYLCASSLVPNRGGNSPLHFGNGTRLTVT.

J is TRBJ1-2 and V is TRBV7-2; TRBD1 is a possible D gene (5 bases). CDR3 length: 14 amino acids. Trimming pared 7 bases from V and 6 bases from J, leaving 18 bases between. Germline CDR1 SGHTA, CDR2 FQGNSA. CDR3 DNA sequence: TGTGCCAGCACAAACAGGAATAGTAGGGATGGCTACACCTTC. Translating gives CASTNRNSRDGYTF.

This clone was recorded only once. The V and J genes are TRBV11-2 and TRBJ2-3, with 9 bases fitting TRBD1. The CDR3 has 16 residues. Looked up from germline, CDR1 is SGHAT and CDR2 is FQNNGV. V was pared by 4 bases and J by 4 bases, with 9 bases of the junction left unmatched. Written as DNA, the CDR3 is TGTGCCAGCAGCTCCCGCGTGACAGGGGGAGCAGATACGCAGTATTTT. Amino acid sequence: CASSSRVTGGADTQYF.

The genes are TRBV11-2 and TRBJ1-1; D is possibly TRBD1 (5 bases). CDR1 and CDR2 (germline): SGHAT, FQNNGV. The V end lost 2 bases, the J end lost 0 bases, and 10 bases lay between the germline ends. This CDR3 contains 15 residues. The CDR3: CASSLRQNMNTEAFF. The CDR3 DNA reads TGTGCCAGCAGCTTAAGACAGAACATGAACACTGAAGCTTTCTTT.

The chain employs TRBV2 and TRBJ1-5; 8 bases fit TRBD1. Germline V gene sequence: CDR1 SNHLY, CDR2 FYNNEI. Trimming at V came to 5 bases and at J to 2 bases, leaving 11 bases not matched to a gene. The CDR3 has 17 amino acids. The CDR3 coding sequence is TGTGCCAGCAGTCTGGGACAGGAGGGACTGGGCAATCAGCCCCAGCATTTT. It encodes CASSLGQEGLGNQPQHF.

The gene calls are TRBV5-1 and TRBJ1-2, with D possibly being TRBD1 (5 bases). Germline V gene sequence: CDR1 SGHRS, CDR2 YFSETQ. Trimming cost V 4 bases and J 3 bases, with 16 bases left between them. The CDR3 runs to 15 residues. CDR3 nucleotides: TGCGCCAGCAGCCCAGACAGAGATCCTCACTATGGCTACACCTTC. As protein: CASSPDRDPHYGYTF.

CDR3 residues: CASSGGQNQGAFF. The CDR3 bases are TGCGCCAGCAGCGGGGGACAGAATCAGGGAGCTTTCTTT. The V gene is TRBV5-1, the J gene TRBJ1-1; TRBD1 aligns across 7 bases. The CDR3 spans 13 residues. Germline trimming cut 4 bases from V and 10 bases from J; bases unmatched to any gene: 10. Germline CDR1 SGHRS, CDR2 YFSETQ.

The chain recombines TRBV4-2 with TRBJ2-4; D is possibly TRBD2 (5 bases). This CDR3 has 16 residues. Trimming stripped 5 bases from V and 1 base from J, with 15 bases between. Germline CDR1 reads LGHNA; CDR2 reads YNFKEQ. CDR3 sequence reads: CASSKKRAAAKNIQYF. DNA of the CDR3: TGTGCCAGCAGCAAAAAGAGGGCAGCCGCCAAAAACATTCAGTACTTC.

The V gene is TRBV18, the J gene TRBJ2-2; the D is unclear. This CDR3 has 11 amino acids. The ends were cut back, 4 bases at V and 11 bases at J, with 8 bases in the middle. Germline loops: CDR1 KGHSH, CDR2 LQKENI. In DNA form, the CDR3 reads TGTGCCAGCTCACGACTCCAAGAGCTGTTTTTT. Amino acids: CASSRLQELFF.

The chain uses TRBV5-1 and TRBJ1-2; D remains unclear. Trimming pared 2 bases from V and 6 bases from J, leaving 11 bases between. Germline CDR1 reads SGHRS; CDR2 reads YFSETQ. This CDR3 comprises 13 residues. CDR3 bases: TGCGCCAGCAGCTTTTCGAAGACTGATGGCTACACCTTC. Its protein is CASSFSKTDGYTF.

Concerning this clone itself: One junction end does not reproduce the germline sequence, and a read error may be involved. The V call is TRBV4-2, the J call TRBJ2-6; tentative D call: TRBD2 (6 bases). CDR3 length equals 14 residues. Germline CDR1 and CDR2: LGHNA and YNFKEQ. CDR3 sequence: CASSQDSGVNVLTF. The CDR3 region has the DNA TGTGCCAGCAGCCAAGATTCGGGGGTCAACGTCCTGACTTTC.

J is TRBJ1-2 and V is TRBV2, with 9 positions matching TRBD1. The CDR3 length is 14 residues. CDR1 is SNHLY, CDR2 FYNNEI, per germline. With V trimmed by 5 bases and J by 7 bases, 8 bases remained unmatched. The CDR3 loop reads CASSPPRDRVGYTF. The CDR3 nucleotides are TGTGCCAGCAGTCCTCCGAGGGACAGGGTTGGCTACACCTTC.

The V gene is TRBV27, the J gene TRBJ2-7; 7 bases agree with TRBD1. Germline lookup yields CDR1 MNHEY and CDR2 SMNVEV (reference sequence). This CDR3 has 14 residues. V lost 5 bases to trimming and J lost 4 bases; unmatched junction nucleotides: 8. The CDR3 is CASSLRTGHYEQYF. Here the CDR3 DNA reads TGTGCCAGCAGTCTGCGGACAGGACATTACGAGCAGTACTTC.

The chain links TRBV23-1 to TRBJ2-7; D is uncertain. TRBV23-1 belongs to the ORF category, with a function that is uncertain. The CDR3 runs to 12 residues. Trimming took 8 bases from V and 4 from J, leaving 12 bases between them. The CDR3 coding sequence is TGCGCCAGCGGGCAGACACGATACGAGCAGTACTTC. It is translated as CASGQTRYEQYF.

The chain carries TRBV5-4 and TRBJ2-7; possible D gene TRBD2, 6 bases. Germline CDR1 reads SGHNT; CDR2 reads YYREEE (reference sequence). The CDR3 is 15 residues long. Trimming shortened V by 4 bases and J by 4 bases, and 18 bases separated the two germline ends. The CDR3, as DNA: TGTGCCAGCAGCGCTATCGGGACTCTCGGTTACGAGCAGTACTTC. This sequence encodes CASSAIGTLGYEQYF.

This chain uses TRBV5-1 with TRBJ2-7; the D gene is possibly TRBD2 (5 bases). Germline V gene sequence: CDR1 SGHRS, CDR2 YFSETQ. The CDR3 covers 19 residues. The germline V and J ends were trimmed by 5 bases and 2 bases, with 29 bases remaining between them. Here the CDR3 reads CASRAAWNLAAGRTYEQYF. CDR3 sequence (DNA): TGCGCCAGCAGGGCGGCGTGGAACCTGGCTGCGGGTAGAACCTACGAGCAGTACTTC.

The chain has TRBV5-1 and TRBJ2-2; TRBD1 agrees at 7 bases. This CDR3 spans 17 amino acids. With 4 bases clipped from V and 2 bases from J, the junction kept 11 bases outside the gene matches. CDR1 SGHRS and CDR2 YFSETQ come from the germline V gene. CDR3: CASSPTGVYLNTGELFF. The CDR3, as DNA: TGCGCCAGCAGCCCTACAGGGGTTTACCTCAACACCGGGGAGCTGTTTTTT. Looking up the rest from reference TRBV5-1 and TRBJ2-2 gives the full variable domain: KAGVTQTPRYLIKTRGQQVTLSCSPISGHRSVSWYQQTPGQGLQFLFEYFSETQRNKGNFPGRFSGRQFSNSRSEMNVSTLELGDSALYLCASSPTGVYLNTGELFFGEGSRLTVL.

The chain employs TRBV7-9 and TRBJ2-1; TRBD1 might be the D (6 bases). V was trimmed by 4 bases and J by 5 bases, leaving 24 bases between them. This CDR3 is 18 amino acids long. Germline V gene lookup returns CDR1 SEHNR and CDR2 FQNEAQ (reference sequence). The CDR3 coding sequence is TGTGCCAGCAGCTCAATAGCGTCCCGACAGGACCTAAACAATGAGCAGTTCTTC. Amino acids: CASSSIASRQDLNNEQFF.

The V and J genes are TRBV2 and TRBJ2-7; TRBD1 is a possible D gene (6 bases). Germline CDR1 is SNHLY and CDR2 is FYNNEI. Between the trimmed V and J ends, which lost 4 bases and 3 bases, there was a span of 16 bases. This CDR3 comprises 15 residues. CDR3 in amino acids: CASSAQGQRGYEQYF. In DNA, the CDR3 is TGTGCCAGCAGTGCCCAGGGACAACGAGGCTACGAGCAGTACTTC. The full variable domain, its missing parts supplied by reference TRBV2 and TRBJ2-7, is EPEVTQTPSHQVTQMGQEVILRCVPISNHLYFYWYRQILGQKVEFLVSFYNNEISEKSEIFDDQFSVERPDGSNFTLKIRSTKLEDSAMYFCASSAQGQRGYEQYFGPGTRLTVT.

This chain links TRBV14 with TRBJ2-1; TRBD2 agrees at 9 bases. The germline CDR1 and CDR2 sequences are SGHDN and FVKESK. This CDR3 region has 18 residues. After removal of 1 base from V and 6 bases from J, the junction contained 13 bases not matched to a gene. The CDR3 here is CASSQGSSGMTWSNEQFF. The DNA of the CDR3 is TGTGCCAGCAGCCAAGGGTCTAGCGGGATGACTTGGAGCAATGAGCAGTTCTTC. The variable domain in full, completed from reference TRBV14 and TRBJ2-1, reads EAGVTQFPSHSVIEKGQTVTLRCDPISGHDNLYWYRRVMGKEIKFLLHFVKESKQDESGMPNNRFLAERTGGTYSTLKVQPAELEDSGVYFCASSQGSSGMTWSNEQFFGPGTRLTVL.

This chain links TRBV28 with TRBJ1-3, with D uncertain. Germline CDR1 and CDR2: MDHEN and SYDVKM. The CDR3 runs to 15 residues. V was clipped by 1 base and J by 0 bases, with 7 bases between them. In DNA form, the CDR3 reads TGTGCCAGCAGTTTATTCGCTAGCTCTGGAAACACCATATATTTT. Translation gives CASSLFASSGNTIYF.